These T cell receptor beta chains were read from a single sample in a study of CD4 T cells in relation to SARS-CoV-2 and coronaviruses. These TCRs are of unknown antigen specificity. Produced via immunoSEQ multiplex PCR; TCRdb's table is partial and in-frame only. The repertoire has around 20,000 clones, about 70% of them found once; the top ten carry 15% to 20%. The specimen sequenced was CD4+ T cells from PBMCs, cultured in vitro. The receptors originated from a human donor in good health. Both conserved end residues are part of each CDR3. Expanded clones get a size class; other rows say once, few or many, or leave the size out.

TRBV5-6	NA	CASSPGGSTDTQYF
TRBV7-8	few	CASSLWQGNYNEQFF
TRBV4-1	once	CASSQTTTRGNQPQHF
TRBV6-5	once	CASSYRNPSTDTQYF
TRBV28	NA	CASSRLRGEKLFF
TRBV24-1	NA	CATSDPGLAGEDTQYF
TRBV29-1	NA	CSAGTGGIDQPQHF
TRBV18	NA	CASSPGQGAHSNQPQHF
TRBV6-5	NA	CASSTGRSYNEQFF
TRBV4-1	NA	CASSPGLLDSPLHF
TRBV11-3	NA	CASSLDSGSGGQGGEQYF
TRBV9	NA	CASSANSGRGAGANVLTF
TRBV11-2	once	CASSSLAGDEQFF
TRBV3-1/TRBV3-2	once	CASSQARATASAGEAFF
TRBV28	few	CASGGAQETQYF
TRBV7-7	NA	CASSLGVGDRYNEQFF
TRBV18	few	CASSPGSNQPQHF
TRBV29-1	NA	CSVGGGGTHEKLFF
TRBV7-2	NA	CASSRGQGASADTQYF
TRBV4-1	NA	CASSQAPTSGGVYEQYF
TRBV19	once	CASSIGKRDFQETQYF
TRBV7-2	NA	CASSGQGGISGYTF
TRBV25-1	few	CASSEMGAGELFF
TRBV7-2	NA	CASSLFGETQYF
TRBV7-9	NA	CASSLGGTGYEQYF
TRBV6-1	once	CASSEAHRGSELFF
TRBV30	NA	CAWSPIRTGRGNQPQHF